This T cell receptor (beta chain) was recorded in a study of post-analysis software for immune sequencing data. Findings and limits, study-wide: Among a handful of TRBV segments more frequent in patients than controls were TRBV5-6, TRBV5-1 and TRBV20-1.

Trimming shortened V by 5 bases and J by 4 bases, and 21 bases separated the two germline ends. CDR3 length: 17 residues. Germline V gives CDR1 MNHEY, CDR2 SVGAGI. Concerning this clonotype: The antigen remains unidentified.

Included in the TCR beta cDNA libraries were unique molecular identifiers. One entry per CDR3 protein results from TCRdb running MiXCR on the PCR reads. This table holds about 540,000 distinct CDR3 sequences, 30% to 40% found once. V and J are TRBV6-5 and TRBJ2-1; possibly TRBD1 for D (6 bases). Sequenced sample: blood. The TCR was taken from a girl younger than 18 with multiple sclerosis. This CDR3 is CASSHYTGSLSYNEQFF. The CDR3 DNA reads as TGTGCCAGCAGTCACTACACAGGGTCCCTGTCGTACAATGAGCAGTTCTTC.